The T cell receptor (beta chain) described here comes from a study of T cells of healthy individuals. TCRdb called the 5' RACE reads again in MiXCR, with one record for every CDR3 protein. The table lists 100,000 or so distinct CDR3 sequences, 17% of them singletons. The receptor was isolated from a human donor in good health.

The CDR3 sequence: CASTKGGASDQPQHF. CDR3 DNA sequence: TGTGCCAGCACCAAAGGGGGGGCTTCGGATCAGCCCCAGCATTTT. J is TRBJ1-5 and V is TRBV28; tentatively, D is TRBD1 (6 bases). The germline V and J ends were trimmed by 7 bases and 5 bases, with 18 bases remaining between them. CDR3 size: 15 residues. Germline assignment: CDR1 MDHEN and CDR2 SYDVKM.